What follows are 28 T cell receptor beta chains derived from one specimen sequenced in a study of shared clonotypes between healthy human individuals. Data came from immunoSEQ multiplex PCR; TCRdb stores just in-frame clones and leaves some out. The sample contains some 2,500,000 clones, roughly 90% of which appear only once. The material sequenced was naive CD4+ T cells from PBMCs. Regarding subset: CD45RA+ positively selected. Source of these receptors: a man aged 18 to 29 in good health. Some clones in this sample may be carry-over from other donors' samples.

Of note for this clone: Other DNA variants within this sample encode the same CDR3. The chain combines TRBV9 with TRBJ2-5; no clear D gene. V was pared by 0 bases and J by 0 bases, with 3 bases between. This CDR3 spans 13 amino acids. The germline V gene encodes CDR1 SGDLS and CDR2 YYNGEE. The CDR3 bases are TGTGCCAGCAGCGTAGGCTACCAAGAGACCCAGTACTTC. Translation: CASSVGYQETQYF.

This clone was recorded only once. The V gene is TRBV28, the J gene TRBJ2-3, with 7 bases identical to TRBD2. The CDR3 is 15 amino acids. Per the germline V gene, CDR1 is MDHEN and CDR2 is SYDVKM. V dropped 7 bases and J dropped 0; count of bases not matched to a gene: 7. DNA of the CDR3: TGTGCCAGCAATAGGCCGGGGGGTAGCACAGATACGCAGTATTTT. Amino acids: CASNRPGGSTDTQYF.

The genes are TRBV27 and TRBJ2-5; possible D gene TRBD1, 6 bases. The V end lost 6 bases, the J end lost 2 bases, and 10 bases lay between the germline ends. Germline CDR1 MNHEY, CDR2 SMNVEV (reference sequence). The length of the CDR3 is 13 residues. For the CDR3, the DNA is TGTGCCAGCAGCAACAGGGCGCAAGAGACCCAGTACTTC. This encodes CASSNRAQETQYF.

This chain connects TRBV28 to TRBJ1-2; D perhaps matches TRBD1 (5 bases). V lost 7 bases and J 4 bases, leaving 10 bases between the germline ends. CDR1 MDHEN and CDR2 SYDVKM come from the germline V gene. There are 12 residues in the CDR3. CDR3: CASTKGVYGYTF. CDR3 coding DNA: TGTGCCAGCACCAAAGGGGTCTATGGCTACACCTTC.

The chain links TRBV29-1 to TRBJ2-5; no definite D call. From germline, CDR1 is SQVTM and CDR2 ANQGSEA. Trimming removed 6 bases at V and 4 bases at J, with 15 bases between. The CDR3 has 13 amino acids. CDR3 sequence: CSVGWAPRETQYF. The CDR3 coding sequence is TGCAGCGTGGGTTGGGCCCCTCGAGAGACCCAGTACTTC. The full variable domain, its missing parts supplied by reference TRBV29-1 and TRBJ2-5, is SAVISQKPSRDICQRGTSLTIQCQVDSQVTMMFWYRQQPGQSLTLIATANQGSEATYESGFVIDKFPISRPNLTFSTLTVSNMSPEDSSIYLCSVGWAPRETQYFGPGTRLLVL.

V and J are TRBV29-1 and TRBJ1-3; no clear D gene. V lost 7 bases and J 0 bases, leaving 7 bases between the germline ends. The CDR3 runs 12 residues. CDR1 SQVTM and CDR2 ANQGSEA come from the germline V gene. The CDR3 coding sequence is TGCAGCGCGGACGGCTCTGGAAACACCATATATTTT. Translated: CSADGSGNTIYF.

This chain uses TRBV30 with TRBJ2-7; 9 nucleotides agree with TRBD1. The CDR3 has 11 amino acids. The germline V gene has CDR1 GTSNPN and CDR2 SVGIG (reference sequence). V shed 7 bases, J shed 5 bases, and the junction held 3 bases outside the gene matches. The CDR3, as DNA: TGTGCCTCCCACAGGGGGCACGAGCAGTACTTC. This gives the protein CASHRGHEQYF.

The genes are TRBV2 and TRBJ2-5, with 13 nucleotides matching TRBD2. The CDR3 is made up of 16 amino acids. J was trimmed by 5 bases and V by 6 bases; bases with no gene match: 9. Germline V gives CDR1 SNHLY, CDR2 FYNNEI. CDR3 bases: TGTGCCAGCAGGAAAGGGACTAGCGGGGTTTCGGAGACCCAGTACTTC. It specifies CASRKGTSGVSETQYF.

The V call is TRBV10-3, the J call TRBJ1-2; 7 nucleotides agree with TRBD1. Germline V gene sequence: CDR1 ENHRY, CDR2 SYGVKD. Losses at the gene ends were 2 bases for V and 5 bases for J; bases not matched to a gene: 11. CDR3 length: 16 amino acids. CDR3 sequence reads: CAISEGGQLLFYGYTF. In nucleotides, the CDR3 is TGTGCCATCAGTGAGGGGGGACAGTTACTCTTTTATGGCTACACCTTC.

This chain joins TRBV9 and TRBJ2-3; 11 nucleotides line up with TRBD2. Per the germline V gene, CDR1 is SGDLS and CDR2 is YYNGEE. V shed 4 bases, J shed 0 bases, and the junction held 4 bases outside the gene matches. CDR3 length: 16 amino acids. CDR3 sequence reads: CASSLSGRASTDTQYF. The CDR3 nucleotides are TGTGCCAGCAGCCTTAGCGGGAGGGCTAGCACAGATACGCAGTATTTT.

This chain connects TRBV14 to TRBJ2-1; D could derive from TRBD1 or TRBD2 (5 bases each). The V end lost 4 bases, the J end lost 3 bases, and 16 bases lay between the germline ends. Germline V gives CDR1 SGHDN, CDR2 FVKESK. The CDR3 is 16 residues long. CDR3 coding DNA: TGTGCCAGCAGCCGGCCGGGACGGACGGTCTACAATGAGCAGTTCTTC. Its protein product is CASSRPGRTVYNEQFF.

This clone was observed a few times. The identical CDR3 is also encoded by other nucleotide sequences in the sample. The chain links TRBV5-1 to TRBJ1-1; D remains ambiguous. Deletions cut 2 bases from V and 0 bases from J, with 5 bases between. CDR3 length: 13 amino acids. Germline V gene data show CDR1 as SGHRS and CDR2 as YFSETQ. The CDR3 protein is CASSLNMNTEAFF. The CDR3 bases are TGCGCCAGCAGCTTAAATATGAACACTGAAGCTTTCTTT.

This clone was recorded a few times. Other DNA sequences from this sample encode an identical CDR3 as well. CDR3 amino acids: CASSPTNQPQHF. The CDR3 nucleotides are TGTGCCAGCAGCCCAACTAATCAGCCCCAGCATTTT. The chain employs TRBV28 and TRBJ1-5; D remains unclear. Germline CDR1 reads MDHEN; CDR2 reads SYDVKM. CDR3 size: 12 residues. Trimming cost V 6 bases and J 4 bases, with 7 bases left between them.

V usage is TRBV7-6 and J usage is TRBJ2-1; 10 bases match TRBD2. This CDR3 region has 15 residues. Germline V gene lookup returns CDR1 SGHVS and CDR2 FNYEAQ. Unmatched junction bases numbered 5, after V lost 5 bases and J lost 4 bases. The CDR3 is CASSAGTSDYNEQFF. The CDR3 DNA is TGTGCCAGCAGCGCCGGGACTAGCGATTACAATGAGCAGTTCTTC.

The genes are TRBV5-6 and TRBJ1-5; perhaps TRBD1 as D (5 bases). The V gene's germline CDR1 is SGHDT and CDR2 YYEEEE. Trimming took off 3 bases at V and 6 bases at J, with 16 bases between the two ends. There are 15 residues in the CDR3. CDR3 sequence: CASSSGRGAGQPQHF. CDR3 sequence (DNA): TGTGCCAGCAGCTCCGGCAGAGGGGCAGGTCAGCCCCAGCATTTT.

The J gene is TRBJ2-6, the V gene TRBV5-1; D gene unclear. Trimming took off 3 bases at V and 1 base at J, with 11 bases between the two ends. From germline, CDR1 is SGHRS and CDR2 YFSETQ. CDR3 length: 16 amino acids. CDR3: CASSSLKLSGANVLTF. The DNA for the CDR3 is TGCGCCAGCAGCTCCCTGAAGTTGTCTGGGGCCAACGTCCTGACTTTC.

The chain uses TRBV6-1 and TRBJ2-1; 12 bases agree with TRBD2. V trimming: 5 bases; J trimming: 5 bases; junction bases outside the gene matches: 4. This CDR3 is built from 15 residues. The germline V gene has CDR1 MNHNS and CDR2 SASEGT. The CDR3 loop is CASSHGLAGNNEQFF. The DNA of the CDR3 is TGTGCCAGCAGTCACGGACTAGCGGGGAACAATGAGCAGTTCTTC.

Here the CDR3 reads CASRVRGPNQPQHF. The CDR3 DNA follows: TGTGCCAGTAGAGTCAGGGGGCCCAATCAGCCCCAGCATTTT. This rearrangement joins TRBV19 to TRBJ1-5, with 8 bases that match TRBD1. The germline V gene encodes CDR1 LNHDA and CDR2 SQIVND (reference sequence). The ends lost 6 bases at V and 3 bases at J; junction bases unmatched: 4. This CDR3 is built from 14 residues.

This clone was seen only once. The chain carries TRBV4-1 and TRBJ2-7; D possibly matches TRBD1 or TRBD2 (5 bases each). The germline CDR1 and CDR2 sequences are MGHRA and YSYEKL. V lost 3 bases and J lost 5, with 17 bases in between. The CDR3 is 15 amino acids. The CDR3 bases are TGCGCCAGCAGCCATACCGGGACGGCGGCAGACGAGCAGTACTTC. Protein: CASSHTGTAADEQYF.

In its sample, this clone was seen a few times. The sample carries other DNA sequences with the same CDR3. V gene TRBV7-2 combines with J gene TRBJ2-7; TRBD1 matches 8 bases. Trimming took 1 base from V and 3 from J; bases not matched to a gene: 2. The V gene's germline CDR1 is SGHTA and CDR2 FQGNSA. The CDR3 is 14 residues long. CDR3 nucleotide sequence: TGTGCCAGCAGCTTAGGGACAGGGAACTACGAGCAGTACTTC. Protein product: CASSLGTGNYEQYF.

This chain joins TRBV10-3 and TRBJ2-3, with D maybe TRBD1 (6 bases). V dropped 3 bases and J dropped 9 bases, with 13 bases sitting between them. Germline CDR1 reads ENHRY; CDR2 reads SYGVKD. This CDR3 has 13 residues. The CDR3 coding sequence is TGTGCCATCAGTGATCCGACAGGCGGAACGCAGTATTTT. Translation gives CAISDPTGGTQYF.

The chain has TRBV10-3 and TRBJ2-7; TRBD2 matches 15 bases. Germline CDR1 and CDR2: ENHRY and SYGVKD. CDR3 size: 18 residues. V trimming: 3 bases; J trimming: 5 bases; junction bases outside the gene matches: 11. The CDR3 spells CAISEGLAGGNPMDEQYF. The CDR3 DNA sequence: TGTGCCATCAGTGAAGGACTAGCGGGAGGGAACCCTATGGACGAGCAGTACTTC.

The CDR3 region is CASSLFQGRLDTEAFF. Here the CDR3 DNA reads TGTGCCAGCAGTCTTTTCCAGGGGAGGTTGGACACTGAAGCTTTCTTT. The chain is built from TRBV7-2 and TRBJ1-1, with D possibly matching TRBD1 (6 bases). Germline CDR1 reads SGHTA; CDR2 reads FQGNSA. This CDR3 contains 16 residues. Trimming stripped 6 bases from V and 3 bases from J, with 20 bases between.

This clone was observed a handful of times. This chain connects TRBV19 to TRBJ1-1; 7 bases line up with TRBD1. There are 15 residues in the CDR3. After removal of 7 bases from V and 3 bases from J, the junction contained 11 bases not matched to a gene. In germline, CDR1 is LNHDA, CDR2 SQIVND (reference sequence). The CDR3 loop is CASTSFGTADTEAFF. For the CDR3, the DNA is TGTGCCAGTACATCCTTCGGGACAGCGGACACTGAAGCTTTCTTT. The whole variable domain, remainder taken from reference TRBV19 and TRBJ1-1, is DGGITQSPKYLFRKEGQNVTLSCEQNLNHDAMYWYRQDPGQGLRLIYYSQIVNDFQKGDIAEGYSVSREKKESFPLTVTSAQKNPTAFYLCASTSFGTADTEAFFGQGTRLTVV.

The table lists this clone with a count of one. The chain carries TRBV5-1 and TRBJ1-1, with D unresolved. CDR3 length: 15 residues. Trimming shortened V by 2 bases and J by 5 bases, and 16 bases separated the two germline ends. CDR1 is SGHRS, CDR2 YFSETQ, per germline. The DNA of the CDR3 is TGCGCCAGCAGCTTAGGGCCGCCATTTCCAACTGAAGCTTTCTTT. Encoded protein: CASSLGPPFPTEAFF.

The chain's CDR3 is CASLDASGSPGAGELFF. The CDR3 nucleotides are TGCGCCAGCCTCGATGCTAGCGGGAGCCCTGGGGCCGGGGAGCTGTTTTTT. The gene calls are TRBV5-1 and TRBJ2-2; 10 nucleotides match TRBD2. CDR1 is SGHRS and CDR2 is YFSETQ in the germline V gene. V lost 7 bases to trimming and J lost 6 bases; unmatched junction nucleotides: 15. The CDR3 contains 17 residues.

As to this clone: Other DNA variants within this sample encode the same CDR3. The gene calls are TRBV28 and TRBJ1-2; TRBD1 might be the D (6 bases). V shed 3 bases and J shed 8 bases, with 13 bases lying between them. The CDR3 covers 13 residues. The germline V gene encodes CDR1 MDHEN and CDR2 SYDVKM. The CDR3 is CASSLEGGRGYTF. The CDR3 bases are TGTGCCAGCAGTTTGGAGGGGGGCAGGGGCTACACCTTC.

The chain employs TRBV28 and TRBJ1-1, with D unresolved. Germline loops: CDR1 MDHEN, CDR2 SYDVKM. The CDR3 covers 13 residues. V shed 6 bases and J shed 4 bases, with 12 bases lying between them. For the CDR3, the DNA is TGTGCCAGCAGCCGAAACCTGCTCACTGAAGCTTTCTTT. Translating gives CASSRNLLTEAFF.